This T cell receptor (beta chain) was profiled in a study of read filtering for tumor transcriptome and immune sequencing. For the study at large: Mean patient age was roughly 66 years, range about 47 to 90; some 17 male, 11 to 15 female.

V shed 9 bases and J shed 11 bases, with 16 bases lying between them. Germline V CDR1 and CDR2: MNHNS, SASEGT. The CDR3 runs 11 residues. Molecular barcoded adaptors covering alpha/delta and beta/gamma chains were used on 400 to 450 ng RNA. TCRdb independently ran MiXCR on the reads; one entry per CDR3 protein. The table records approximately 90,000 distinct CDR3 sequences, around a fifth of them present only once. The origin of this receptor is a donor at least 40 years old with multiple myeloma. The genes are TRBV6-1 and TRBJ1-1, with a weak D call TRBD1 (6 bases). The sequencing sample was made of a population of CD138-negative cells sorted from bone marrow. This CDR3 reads CASSAGAFAFF. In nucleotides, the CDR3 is TGTGCCAGTTCTGCAGGGGCGTTCGCTTTCTTT.